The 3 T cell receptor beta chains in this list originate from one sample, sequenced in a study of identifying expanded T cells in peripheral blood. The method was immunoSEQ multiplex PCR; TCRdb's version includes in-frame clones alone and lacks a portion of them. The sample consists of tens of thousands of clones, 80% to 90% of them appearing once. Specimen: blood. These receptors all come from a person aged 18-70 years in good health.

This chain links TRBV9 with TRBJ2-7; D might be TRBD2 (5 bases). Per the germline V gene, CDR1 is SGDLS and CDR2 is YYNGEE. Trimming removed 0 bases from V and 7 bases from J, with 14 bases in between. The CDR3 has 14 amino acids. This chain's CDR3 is CASSVGTRSGEQYF. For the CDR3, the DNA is TGTGCCAGCAGCGTAGGGACTCGCTCGGGGGAGCAGTACTTC.

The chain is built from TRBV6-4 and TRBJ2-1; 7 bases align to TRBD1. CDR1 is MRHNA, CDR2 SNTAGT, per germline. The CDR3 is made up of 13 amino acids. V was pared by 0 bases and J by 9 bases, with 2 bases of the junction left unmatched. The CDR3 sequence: CASSDSDRAEQFF. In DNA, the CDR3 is TGTGCCAGCAGTGACTCTGACAGGGCTGAGCAGTTCTTC.

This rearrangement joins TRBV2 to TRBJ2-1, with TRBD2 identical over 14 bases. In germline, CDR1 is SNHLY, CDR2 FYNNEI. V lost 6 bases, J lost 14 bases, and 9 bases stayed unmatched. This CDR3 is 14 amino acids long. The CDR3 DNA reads TGTGCCAGCAGACCGGGACTAGCGGGGGCTGGCGAGTTCTTC. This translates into CASRPGLAGAGEFF.